This T cell receptor (beta chain) was sequenced in a study of radiation and T cells in renal cell carcinoma (dated by TCRdb to the early 2020s). At the level of the whole study: TCR beta sequencing covered around 50 samples in total, comprising roughly 25 tumors and approximately 27 peripheral blood samples. The last blood draw happened 4 weeks after radiation, timed to coincide with nephrectomy. In the approximately 58 samples combined, some 4,000,000 unique CDR3 nucleotide sequences were found, encoding about 2,700,000 unique CDR3 amino acid sequences. The full study reports these points: Blood repertoire dynamics were not followed beyond 4 weeks after treatment. Because pretreatment tumor biopsies were not available, the baseline intratumoral presence of clonotypes could not be determined. In blood, the top tumor clonotypes increased between baseline and 2 weeks post-radiation and then shrank by 4 weeks, which suggests that tumor-resident clones expanded only transiently. The single-armed trial design could not address effects of radiation dose or scheduling on the TCR repertoire.

There are 14 amino acids in the CDR3, from cysteine to phenylalanine inclusive. Here the CDR3 DNA is all that survives: 42 bases in frame from base 1. From a lookup of the germline V gene, CDR1 and CDR2 are KGHSH and LQKENI. V ends up 3 bases short and J 7 bases short, with an unmatched junction base count of 9. A word on this clone: The antigen it binds to is not known. No much larger clone exists at a distance of one base, and base qualities are not known.

The time point label for this specimen denotes: blood 4 weeks post-SBRT, at nephrectomy. The treatment or condition label, as the study defines it: 15 Gy SBRT to primary tumor, nephrectomy 4 weeks later. Samples were obtained from a clinical trial, in which 15 Gy stereotactic body radiation therapy was delivered to primary renal cell carcinomas and nephrectomy was performed 4 weeks later. To track tumor-enriched clonotypes, serial peripheral blood was sampled from radiation-treated patients at baseline and at 2 weeks and 4 weeks after SBRT. Renal cell carcinoma with clear cell pathology was present in all patients. The QIAamp DNA Blood Mini Kit (Qiagen) was used to prepare genomic DNA for TCR sequencing. The analyses included only samples that passed all quality control checks. TCR beta libraries were generated from genomic DNA with the immunoSEQ kit, following the manufacturer's recommendations. To prepare libraries, a first multiplex PCR with proprietary primers was run, followed by a second PCR that added unique barcodes, and a bead cleanup was done after each round. A positive control reaction and a negative control reaction, both provided in the kit, were run with every batch of samples. The final libraries were assessed on an Agilent 4200 TapeStation D1000 ScreenTape, pooled by volume, and quantified by qPCR. An Illumina NextSeq500 fitted with a MidOutput 150-cycle cartridge performed the sequencing, running 156 Read1 cycles and 15 Index1 cycles with the kit's custom primers. The pooled library was loaded at roughly 1 pM with a 20% PhiX control spike-in. In the authors' own workflow: The vendor-processed data were analyzed in R, and a clonotype was defined as all T cells that share the same CDR3 nucleotide sequence. In the clone abundance analyses, frequencies were normalized to the 10,000 most abundant clones in each sample. Public T cell clones, averaging fewer than five per sample, were removed before analysis. An abundance difference of at least 32-fold between compartments was the criterion for calling clonotypes tumor-enriched or baseline blood-enriched. Clonotypes expanded or contracted between blood time points were identified with a beta-binomial differential abundance model. Similarity between tumor and blood repertoires was quantified using the Baroni-Urbani and Buser coefficient, and groups were compared with two-tailed Wilcoxon tests in R. The clones in this table, taken by TCRdb from immuneACCESS, are in-frame only. Not every clone is retained; where verified, under half of the shortfall comes from an unresolved V gene, and the cause of the rest is unknown. The V and J calls and the clone size are those of that table, but D and trimming were determined from the DNA. The sample yields fewer than 200,000 clones; about 87% were counted once. Of the sample, approximately 11% is held by the ten largest clones.

The TCR originated in a woman between 50 and 59 years old with renal cell carcinoma. This specimen consisted of blood, obtained from a patient whose treatment included radiotherapy and nephrectomy. The chain was built from TRBV18 and TRBJ2-7, and TRBD1 matches 7 of the central bases. CDR3 protein: CASSPGTAQGEQYF. In nucleotide form, the sequence is TGTGCCAGCTCACCCGGGACAGCCCAGGGGGAGCAGTACTTC.